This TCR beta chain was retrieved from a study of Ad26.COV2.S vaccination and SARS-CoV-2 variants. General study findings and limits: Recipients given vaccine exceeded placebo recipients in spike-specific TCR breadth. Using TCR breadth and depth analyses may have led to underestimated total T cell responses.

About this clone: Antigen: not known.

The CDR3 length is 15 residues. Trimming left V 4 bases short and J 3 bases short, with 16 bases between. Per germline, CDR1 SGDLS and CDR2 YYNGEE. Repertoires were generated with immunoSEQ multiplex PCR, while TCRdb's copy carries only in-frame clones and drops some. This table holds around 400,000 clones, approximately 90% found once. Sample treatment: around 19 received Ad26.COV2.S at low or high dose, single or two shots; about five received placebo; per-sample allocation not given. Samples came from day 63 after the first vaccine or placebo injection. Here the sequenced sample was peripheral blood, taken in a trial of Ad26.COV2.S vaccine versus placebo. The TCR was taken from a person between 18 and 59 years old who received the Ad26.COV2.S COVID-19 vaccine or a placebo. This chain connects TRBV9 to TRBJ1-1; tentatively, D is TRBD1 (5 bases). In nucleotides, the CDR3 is TGTGCCAGCAGCACCTTTACAGGATTGGACACTGAAGCTTTCTTT. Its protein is CASSTFTGLDTEAFF.